These 22 T cell receptor beta chains came from one sample sequenced in a study of blood T cells in healthy people across ages. Using a J-beta primer mix together with a sample-barcoded 5' primer, a second PCR was run for roughly 7 to 11 cycles. TCRdb analysed the 5' RACE reads with MiXCR anew, one entry per CDR3 protein. Of around 520,000 distinct CDR3 sequences in the sample, roughly a quarter were seen once. The same sample was also studied in work on T cells of mothers and their children.

The sample was blood. The receptors originated from a boy younger than 10 in good health.

The chain is built from TRBV10-3 and TRBJ2-5; weak D call: TRBD2 (6 bases). Between the trimmed V and J ends, which lost 0 bases and 0 bases, there was a span of 11 bases. This CDR3 spans 16 amino acids. The germline gives CDR1 ENHRY, CDR2 SYGVKD. CDR3 region: CAISESLAKYQETQYF. The CDR3 nucleotides are TGTGCCATCAGTGAGTCACTAGCCAAGTACCAAGAGACCCAGTACTTC.

This clonotype was seen only a few times. The junction and the germline gene differ at one end; a read error may be behind it. The chain employs TRBV30 and TRBJ2-5; 10 nucleotides line up with TRBD2. Germline CDR1 GTSNPN, CDR2 SVGIG (reference sequence). This CDR3 has 15 residues. CDR3 residues: CAWSVVTRLAGVKFF. CDR3 nucleotide sequence: TGTGCCTGGAGTGTAGTGACCCGGCTAGCGGGAGTGAAGTTCTTC. The full variable domain, rest sourced from reference TRBV30 and TRBJ2-5, is SQTIHQWPATLVQPVGSPLSLECTVEGTSNPNLYWYRQAAGRGLQLLFYSVGIGQISSEVPQNLSASRPQDRQFILSSKKLLLSDSGFYLCAWSVVTRLAGVKFFGPGTRLLVL.

The chain uses TRBV7-2 and TRBJ2-3, with 11 bases aligning to TRBD2. The germline V gene encodes CDR1 SGHTA and CDR2 FQGNSA. Unmatched junction bases numbered 11, after V lost 5 bases and J lost 10 bases. The CDR3 covers 15 residues. CDR3 protein: CASSPSATSGAAQYF. Here the CDR3 DNA reads TGTGCCAGCAGCCCATCCGCGACTAGCGGGGCGGCGCAGTATTTT.

This clonotype was seen more than once but under ten times. CDR3 nucleotides: TGTGCCAGCAGCCAATGGTCTGGCGGGGCCCAAGAGACCCAGTACTTC. It encodes CASSQWSGGAQETQYF. J is TRBJ2-5 and V is TRBV14, with D possibly matching TRBD2 (6 bases). Trimming pared 2 bases from V and 1 base from J, leaving 14 bases between. The CDR3 runs 16 residues. Germline V lookup: CDR1 SGHDN, CDR2 FVKESK. Based on the CDR3 plus reference TRBV14 and TRBJ2-5, the full variable domain is EAGVTQFPSHSVIEKGQTVTLRCDPISGHDNLYWYRRVMGKEIKFLLHFVKESKQDESGMPNNRFLAERTGGTYSTLKVQPAELEDSGVYFCASSQWSGGAQETQYFGPGTRLLVL.

This chain connects TRBV12-3 or TRBV12-4 to TRBJ2-7, with 7 bases identical to TRBD1. Germline trimming cut 2 bases from V and 6 bases from J; bases unmatched to any gene: 10. The CDR3 extends over 15 amino acids. The CDR3 DNA is TGTGCCAGCAGTTTATCGTCAGGGTCAGGGGGCGAGCAGTACTTC. Protein: CASSLSSGSGGEQYF.

This clonotype was found a few times. The CDR3 sequence: CASSLRGHGYEQYF. DNA for the CDR3: TGTGCCAGCAGCTTACGAGGACACGGCTACGAGCAGTACTTC. V usage is TRBV7-9 and J usage is TRBJ2-7; TRBD1 might be the D (5 bases). The V gene lost 2 bases and the J gene lost 3 bases, with 11 bases spanning the gap. The germline gives CDR1 SEHNR, CDR2 FQNEAQ (reference sequence). The CDR3 length is 14 residues. The whole variable domain, filled in from reference TRBV7-9 and TRBJ2-7, reads DTGVSQNPRHKITKRGQNVTFRCDPISEHNRLYWYRQTLGQGPEFLTYFQNEAQLEKSRLLSDRFSAERPKGSFSTLEIQRTEQGDSAMYLCASSLRGHGYEQYFGPGTRLTVT.

The V and J genes are TRBV19 and TRBJ2-3, with 13 nucleotides matching TRBD2. This CDR3 spans 17 amino acids. The V gene's germline CDR1 is LNHDA and CDR2 SQIVND (reference sequence). V trimming: 4 bases; J trimming: 4 bases; junction bases outside the gene matches: 8. The CDR3 DNA is TGTGCCAGTAGTACCCTAGGACTAGCGGGAGTAGCAGATACGCAGTATTTT. Translating it yields CASSTLGLAGVADTQYF.

The chain links TRBV20-1 to TRBJ2-5, with D possibly TRBD1 on 6 matching bases. CDR1 is DFQATT, CDR2 SNEGSKA, per germline (reference sequence). Trimming removed 5 bases at V and 5 bases at J, with 24 bases between. The CDR3 is made up of 16 amino acids. This chain's CDR3 is CSARGQGTPRRETQYF. CDR3 DNA: TGCAGTGCTCGGGGCCAGGGGACCCCACGTCGGGAGACCCAGTACTTC.

In its sample, this clonotype was seen a few times. CDR3 coding DNA: TGTGCCAGCAGCTCTAGGGTAGCTAGTCCCTACAATGAGCAGTTCTTC. Its translation is CASSSRVASPYNEQFF. The chain couples TRBV7-6 to TRBJ2-5; D not resolved. The closer fit of TRBJ2-1 to the DNA end suggests the J call may be wrong. CDR3 length: 16 residues. Germline values: CDR1 SGHVS, CDR2 FNYEAQ.

This clonotype was observed a handful of times. This sequence joins TRBV15 and TRBJ2-5; a possible D gene is TRBD2 (6 bases). Germline CDR1 is LNHNV and CDR2 is YYDKDF (reference sequence). Between the trimmed V and J ends, which lost 0 bases and 3 bases, there was a span of 14 bases. The CDR3 is 16 residues long. In nucleotides, the CDR3 is TGTGCCACCAGCAGAGAACGACTAGGGGATAAAGAGACCCAGTACTTC. Translation: CATSRERLGDKETQYF.

The chain joins TRBV20-1 to TRBJ2-2; 16 bases agree with TRBD2. V lost 3 bases, J lost 6 bases, and 10 bases stayed unmatched. Germline lookup yields CDR1 DFQATT and CDR2 SNEGSKA (reference sequence). CDR3 length: 18 amino acids. DNA of the CDR3: TGCAGTGCTAGGGGTTCCGGGACTAGCGGGGGGGAGGCCGGGGAGCTGTTTTTT. Protein product: CSARGSGTSGGEAGELFF.

The chain joins TRBV25-1 to TRBJ1-6; D remains ambiguous. The ends were cut back, 5 bases at V and 0 bases at J, with 5 bases in the middle. This CDR3 contains 14 residues. Germline V gene lookup returns CDR1 MGHDK and CDR2 SYGVNS. The CDR3 DNA follows: TGTGCCAGCAGTAGGGCCTCCTATAATTCACCCCTCCACTTT. This gives the protein CASSRASYNSPLHF.

The chain has TRBV10-3 and TRBJ1-1, with D perhaps matching TRBD1 (5 bases). Trimming left V 10 bases short and J 2 bases short, with 14 bases between. This CDR3 has 13 residues. CDR1 and CDR2 (germline): ENHRY, SYGVKD. CDR3: CATEQVQNTEAFF. The CDR3 DNA reads TGTGCCACCGAACAGGTGCAAAACACTGAAGCTTTCTTT.

CDR3 sequence reads: CASSLVQGATYEQYF. The CDR3 nucleotides are TGTGCCAGCAGCTTAGTCCAGGGGGCCACCTACGAGCAGTACTTC. V usage is TRBV7-2 and J usage is TRBJ2-7; 8 nucleotides align to TRBD1. Germline CDR1 reads SGHTA; CDR2 reads FQGNSA. V trimming: 1 base; J trimming: 2 bases; junction bases outside the gene matches: 4. This CDR3 contains 15 residues.

This clonotype turned up a few times. The V call is TRBV29-1, the J call TRBJ2-7; 7 bases are a match to TRBD1. V was pared by 3 bases and J by 0 bases, with 8 bases of the junction left unmatched. Germline-derived CDR1 and CDR2 are SQVTM and ANQGSEA. This CDR3 has 15 amino acids. This CDR3 is CSVDLQGPYSYEQYF. CDR3 bases: TGCAGCGTTGATTTACAGGGGCCCTACTCCTACGAGCAGTACTTC.

V gene TRBV7-2 combines with J gene TRBJ2-5, with TRBD1 matching over 11 bases. The CDR3 loop spans 15 amino acids. J was trimmed by 4 bases and V by 4 bases; bases with no gene match: 5. Germline CDR1 SGHTA, CDR2 FQGNSA. CDR3 residues: CASSSDRGQGETQYF. The CDR3 DNA follows: TGTGCCAGCAGCTCGGACAGGGGGCAGGGAGAGACCCAGTACTTC.

V gene TRBV7-9 combines with J gene TRBJ2-5; 11 nucleotides match TRBD2. Near its end, the DNA agrees better with TRBJ2-1, so the J call may be wrong. This CDR3 is 16 amino acids long. CDR1 is SEHNR, CDR2 FQNEAQ, per germline (reference sequence). CDR3 sequence: CASSLVVAGGPVEQFF. DNA of the CDR3: TGTGCCAGCAGCTTAGTGGTAGCGGGAGGGCCTGTTGAGCAGTTCTTC.

The table lists this clonotype with a few counts. The V and J genes are TRBV2 and TRBJ2-7; no clear D gene. The CDR3 loop spans 12 amino acids. Germline CDR1 SNHLY, CDR2 FYNNEI. The V end lost 6 bases, the J end lost 5 bases, and 11 bases lay between the germline ends. Here the CDR3 reads CASRDGFHEQYF. CDR3 nucleotides: TGTGCCAGCAGGGACGGATTCCACGAGCAGTACTTC.

The CDR3 nucleotides are TGCAGCGCCGATCAGGGAAGCCCGAACACCGGGGAGCTGTTTTTT. Translation: CSADQGSPNTGELFF. The chain combines TRBV29-1 with TRBJ2-2, with D perhaps matching TRBD1 (5 bases). V was cut by 7 bases and J by 0 bases, with 15 bases left in between. Germline CDR1 and CDR2: SQVTM and ANQGSEA. The length of the CDR3 is 15 residues.

The CDR3 sequence: CASSPGTSGRAQETQYF. The CDR3 DNA sequence: TGTGCCAGCAGCCCAGGGACTAGCGGGAGGGCCCAAGAGACCCAGTACTTC. The V call is TRBV7-9, the J call TRBJ2-5, with TRBD2 identical over 16 bases. CDR1 is SEHNR, CDR2 FQNEAQ, per germline (reference sequence). This CDR3 spans 17 amino acids. Trimming took 5 bases from V and 1 from J; bases not matched to a gene: 4. The full variable domain, in which reference TRBV7-9 and TRBJ2-5 provide the parts outside the CDR3, is DTGVSQNPRHKITKRGQNVTFRCDPISEHNRLYWYRQTLGQGPEFLTYFQNEAQLEKSRLLSDRFSAERPKGSFSTLEIQRTEQGDSAMYLCASSPGTSGRAQETQYFGPGTRLLVL.

V gene TRBV28 combines with J gene TRBJ1-1; D gene unclear. Trimming took 5 bases from V and 5 from J, leaving 9 bases between them. This CDR3 region has 12 residues. Looked up from germline, CDR1 is MDHEN and CDR2 is SYDVKM. The CDR3: CASSHGWTEAFF. The CDR3 DNA is TGTGCCAGCAGTCACGGATGGACTGAAGCTTTCTTT. Filled out from reference TRBV28 and TRBJ1-1, the complete variable domain reads DVKVTQSSRYLVKRTGEKVFLECVQDMDHENMFWYRQDPGLGLRLIYFSYDVKMKEKGDIPEGYSVSREKKERFSLILESASTNQTSMYLCASSHGWTEAFFGQGTRLTVV.

This chain uses TRBV20-1 with TRBJ1-2; D not certain. The CDR3 length is 14 residues. CDR1 is DFQATT and CDR2 is SNEGSKA in the germline V gene (reference sequence). V lost 6 bases, J lost 1 base, and 15 bases lay in between. The CDR3 here is CSAPREIVNYGYTF. CDR3 sequence (DNA): TGCAGTGCCCCTCGCGAGATAGTTAACTATGGCTACACCTTC.